A selection of T cell receptor beta chains follows, all from one sample in a study of blood T cell repertoires in COVID-19. Clones were read by immunoSEQ multiplex PCR, and TCRdb kept only the in-frame ones, dropping some. Altogether approximately 180,000 clones are present, roughly 87% being singletons, with the ten largest covering 20% to 25%. What was sequenced was peripheral blood. Receptor source: a man aged 60 to 69 with active or convalescent COVID-19. Both conserved end residues are part of each CDR3. D genes are given only for firm matches. Part of the rows lack a size; the others show once, few, many or a class for expanded clones.

D	V	J	size	DNA	CDR3
TRBD1	TRBV3-1/TRBV3-2	TRBJ2-7	once	TGTGCCAGCAGTCGACAGGGTACCTCCTACGAGCAGTACTTC	CASSRQGTSYEQYF
NA	TRBV6-5	TRBJ1-2	NA	TGTGCCAGCAGTCTTGACGGGAATTATGGCTACACCTTC	CASSLDGNYGYTF
TRBD2	TRBV7-3	TRBJ2-1	once	TGTGCCAGCAGCCCAGGTCATAGCGGGGAATCCTACAATGAGCAGTTCTTC	CASSPGHSGESYNEQFF
NA	TRBV4-2	TRBJ2-2	once	TGTGCCAGCAGCCAAGAGCGCGCAAACGGGGAGCTGTTTTTT	CASSQERANGELFF
TRBD1	TRBV5-4	TRBJ1-2	NA	TGTGCCAGCAGGGATCGGGACAGCTGGTTGAGCGGCTACACCTTC	CASRDRDSWLSGYTF
TRBD1	TRBV5-1	TRBJ2-1	NA	TGCGCCAGCAGCTTGGAGGGGGCTTCCTACAATGAGCAGTTCTTC	CASSLEGASYNEQFF
TRBD1	TRBV3-1/TRBV3-2	TRBJ1-4	NA	TGTGCCAGCAGCCCCGGGACAGCGACTAATGAAAAACTGTTTTTT	CASSPGTATNEKLFF
TRBD1	TRBV9	TRBJ1-2	once	TGTGCCAGCACCCTACAGGGGCAAGGGGGCTATGGCTACACCTTC	CASTLQGQGGYGYTF
NA	TRBV29-1	TRBJ1-1	NA	TGCAGCGTTCGAGGGGGTATCAACACTGAAGCTTTCTTT	CSVRGGINTEAFF
TRBD1	TRBV9	TRBJ2-3	NA	TGTGCCAGCAGCCCCTCGGGACAGGGTGGCACAGATACGCAGTATTTT	CASSPSGQGGTDTQYF
NA	TRBV12-3/TRBV12-4	TRBJ2-2	NA	TGTGCCAGCGGGGCAGGGGGGTCCGAGGAGCTGTTTTTT	CASGAGGSEELFF
NA	TRBV4-2	TRBJ2-7	NA	TGTGCCAGCAGCCAAGCCGCGACACAGACCTACGAGCAGTACTTC	CASSQAATQTYEQYF
NA	TRBV7-9	TRBJ1-3	NA	TGTGCCAGCAGCTCTGGGACTTCTGGAAACACCATATATTTT	CASSSGTSGNTIYF
NA	TRBV6-5	TRBJ2-2	NA	TGTGCCAGCAGTTACAGGGGGGGGAACACCGGGGAGCTGTTTTTT	CASSYRGGNTGELFF
TRBD1	TRBV19	TRBJ2-3	NA	TGTGCCAGTAGTATAGGGGGACAGGCAACAGATACGCAGTATTTT	CASSIGGQATDTQYF
TRBD1	TRBV15	TRBJ1-2	NA	TGTGCCACCAGCGTAACAGGGGGCGGTGGCTACACCTTC	CATSVTGGGGYTF
TRBD1	TRBV4-1	TRBJ2-3	once	TGCGCCAGCAGCCAAGGCAGGGGGAGCACAGATACGCAGTATTTT	CASSQGRGSTDTQYF
TRBD1	TRBV27	TRBJ2-3	NA	TGTGCCAGCAGCCGGAGGGACAGGCAAGTCACAGATACGCAGTATTTT	CASSRRDRQVTDTQYF
NA	TRBV7-3	TRBJ2-3	once	TGTGCCAGCAGCCTTAAACGAGGAGATACGCAGTATTTT	CASSLKRGDTQYF
TRBD1	TRBV27	TRBJ1-1	NA	TGTGCCAGCAGTGAACACAGGGATCAGGGGGCTGAAGCTTTCTTT	CASSEHRDQGAEAFF
NA	TRBV2	TRBJ2-2	NA	TGTGCCAACAGCTTGAACACCGGGGAGCTGTTTTTT	CANSLNTGELFF
TRBD1	TRBV6-5	TRBJ1-3	NA	TGTGCCAGCAGCCGAGGGACAGGGGGTGGAAACACCATATATTTT	CASSRGTGGGNTIYF
NA	TRBV11-1	TRBJ1-1	NA	TGTGCCAGCAGCCCCTACGGTAGTTTCGGGGAAGCTTTCTTT	CASSPYGSFGEAFF
NA	TRBV12-5	TRBJ1-1	NA	TGTGCTAGTGGGAGGTACACTGAAGCTTTCTTT	CASGRYTEAFF
TRBD1	TRBV18	TRBJ1-2	NA	TGTGCCAGCTCACAACCGGGACAGTTACGGGGTGGCTACACCTTC	CASSQPGQLRGGYTF
NA	TRBV6-6	TRBJ1-6	NA	TGTGCCAGCGGTCAGGGAGGAAATTCACCCCTCCACTTT	CASGQGGNSPLHF
NA	TRBV5-1	TRBJ1-6	NA	TGCGCCAGCTCAAGGGAGATGGGTAATTCACCCCTCCACTTT	CASSREMGNSPLHF
NA	TRBV10-2	TRBJ1-6	NA	TGCGCCAGCAGTGAGCCCCTTAGGGGGTCACCCCTCCACTTT	CASSEPLRGSPLHF
TRBD1	TRBV6-5	TRBJ1-2	few	TGTGCCAGCAGTTACTCGGGGACAGGGTGGAACTATGGCTACACCTTC	CASSYSGTGWNYGYTF
NA	TRBV7-2	TRBJ2-1	few	TGTGCCAGCAGCTTACTAGCTCAGTCAACCCTTAGCTCCTACAATGAGCAGTTCTTC	CASSLLAQSTLSSYNEQFF
TRBD1	TRBV11-2	TRBJ2-1	NA	TGTGCCAGCAGCTTAACACGGGACAGCAATGAGCAGTTCTTC	CASSLTRDSNEQFF